These T cell receptor beta chains were read from a single sample in a study of early T cells in non-severe SARS-CoV-2 infection. Each CDR3 protein gets one entry after TCRdb re-called the 5' RACE reads with MiXCR. The data hold about 54,000 distinct CDR3 sequences, with under 8.5% observed a single time. The sequenced sample was whole blood, obtained at baseline. These receptor sequences come from an adult who was a healthcare worker with PCR-confirmed SARS-CoV-2 infection or an uninfected control (not recorded which). CDR3s include the opening cysteine and the closing phenylalanine or tryptophan. The order of the fields is V gene, J gene, D gene, clone size, CDR3 protein, CDR3 DNA. The D gene is left open where the match is weak. Size values are once, few and many counts, or a class for expanded clones, and some rows have none.

V gene: TRBV27; J gene: TRBJ1-2; D gene: .; clone size: few; CDR3 protein: CASSLNGYGYTF; CDR3 DNA: TGTGCCAGCTCTTTGAATGGCTATGGCTACACCTTC
V gene: TRBV12-3/TRBV12-4; J gene: TRBJ2-1; D gene: .; clone size: many; CDR3 protein: CASSSFDGSSYNEQFF; CDR3 DNA: TGTGCCAGCAGTTCCTTCGACGGGAGCTCCTACAATGAGCAGTTCTTC
V gene: TRBV30; J gene: TRBJ1-6; D gene: .; clone size: many; CDR3 protein: CAWSAPGGFNSPLHF; CDR3 DNA: TGTGCCTGGAGTGCACCGGGGGGCTTCAACTCACCCCTCCACTTT
V gene: TRBV20-1; J gene: TRBJ1-1; D gene: TRBD1; clone size: many; CDR3 protein: CSARAGTEMNTEAFF; CDR3 DNA: TGCAGTGCTAGAGCCGGGACAGAAATGAACACTGAAGCTTTCTTT
V gene: TRBV2; J gene: TRBJ1-2; D gene: .; clone size: many; CDR3 protein: CASSLLNYGYTF; CDR3 DNA: TGTGCCAGTTCCCTTCTGAACTATGGCTACACCTTC
V gene: TRBV7-6; J gene: TRBJ2-1; D gene: .; clone size: many; CDR3 protein: CASSLVRGAGEQFF; CDR3 DNA: TGTGCCAGCAGCTTAGTTCGGGGAGCGGGTGAGCAGTTCTTC
V gene: TRBV11-2; J gene: TRBJ2-5; D gene: .; clone size: many; CDR3 protein: CASNSAQQETQYF; CDR3 DNA: TGTGCCAGCAACTCAGCACAGCAAGAGACCCAGTACTTC
V gene: TRBV20-1; J gene: TRBJ2-7; D gene: TRBD1; clone size: .; CDR3 protein: CSPGQGFGLRSEQYF; CDR3 DNA: TGCAGCCCGGGACAGGGGTTCGGACTGCGGAGCGAGCAGTACTTC
V gene: TRBV7-3; J gene: TRBJ2-2; D gene: TRBD1; clone size: .; CDR3 protein: CASKAGRNDAGGELFF; CDR3 DNA: TGTGCCAGCAAGGCGGGACGCAACGACGCAGGGGGCGAGCTGTTTTTT
V gene: TRBV6-1; J gene: TRBJ1-2; D gene: .; clone size: .; CDR3 protein: CASREQGSRHGYTF; CDR3 DNA: TGTGCCAGCAGGGAACAGGGATCTCGTCATGGCTACACCTTC
V gene: TRBV6-7; J gene: TRBJ1-4; D gene: .; clone size: few; CDR3 protein: CASSYPSRTWATNEKLFF; CDR3 DNA: TGTGCCAGCAGTTACCCTTCGAGGACATGGGCAACTAATGAAAAACTGTTTTTT
V gene: TRBV28; J gene: TRBJ1-5; D gene: TRBD1; clone size: many; CDR3 protein: CASSLTGFNQPQHF; CDR3 DNA: TGTGCCAGCAGTTTGACAGGGTTCAATCAGCCCCAGCATTTT
V gene: TRBV9; J gene: TRBJ2-3; D gene: .; clone size: .; CDR3 protein: CASSPRGDSRADTQYF; CDR3 DNA: TGTGCCAGCAGCCCCCGAGGGGATTCGCGGGCAGATACGCAGTATTTT
V gene: TRBV7-2; J gene: TRBJ2-3; D gene: TRBD1; clone size: many; CDR3 protein: CASSLVTGGADTQYF; CDR3 DNA: TGTGCCAGCAGCTTAGTTACAGGGGGAGCAGATACGCAGTATTTT
V gene: TRBV6-5; J gene: TRBJ1-3; D gene: .; clone size: few; CDR3 protein: CASSRGGSGNTIYF; CDR3 DNA: TGTGCCAGCAGTAGGGGTGGCTCTGGAAACACCATATATTTT
V gene: TRBV7-9; J gene: TRBJ1-1; D gene: TRBD1; clone size: .; CDR3 protein: CASSLKDRGLQGPEAFF; CDR3 DNA: TGTGCCAGCAGCCTAAAGGACAGGGGACTTCAGGGCCCCGAAGCTTTCTTT
V gene: TRBV6-5; J gene: TRBJ2-3; D gene: .; clone size: few; CDR3 protein: CASSAGFLLLDF; CDR3 DNA: TGTGCCAGCAGTGCGGGCTTTTTGCTGCTCGATTTT
V gene: TRBV7-2; J gene: TRBJ1-3; D gene: .; clone size: .; CDR3 protein: CASSPVPFDTIYF; CDR3 DNA: TGTGCCAGCAGCCCAGTCCCTTTCGACACCATATATTTT
V gene: TRBV3-1; J gene: TRBJ1-2; D gene: TRBD1; clone size: few; CDR3 protein: CASSPESFHTGGGYGYTF; CDR3 DNA: TGTGCCAGCAGCCCTGAAAGTTTCCACACAGGGGGCGGCTATGGCTACACCTTC
V gene: TRBV5-6; J gene: TRBJ1-2; D gene: .; clone size: few; CDR3 protein: CASSLSPPSNYGYTF; CDR3 DNA: TGTGCCAGCAGCTTGTCACCCCCTTCTAACTATGGCTACACCTTC
V gene: TRBV7-8; J gene: TRBJ1-4; D gene: .; clone size: few; CDR3 protein: CASSLEGHSGEKLFF; CDR3 DNA: TGTGCCAGCAGCTTAGAGGGCCACTCGGGTGAAAAACTGTTTTTT
V gene: TRBV4-3; J gene: TRBJ2-5; D gene: TRBD1; clone size: many; CDR3 protein: CASSRTGDLSVETQYF; CDR3 DNA: TGCGCCAGCAGCCGGACAGGGGATCTTTCAGTGGAGACCCAGTACTTC
V gene: TRBV6-5; J gene: TRBJ1-2; D gene: .; clone size: many; CDR3 protein: CASSYANYGYTF; CDR3 DNA: TGTGCCAGCAGTTACGCGAACTATGGCTACACCTTC
V gene: TRBV19; J gene: TRBJ1-2; D gene: .; clone size: .; CDR3 protein: CASSIGSAEAHGYTF; CDR3 DNA: TGTGCCAGTAGTATCGGTTCAGCGGAGGCACATGGCTACACCTTC
V gene: TRBV15; J gene: TRBJ2-3; D gene: TRBD2; clone size: .; CDR3 protein: CATSTPVVAGLTDTQYF; CDR3 DNA: TGTGCCACCAGCACCCCGGTCGTAGCGGGGCTTACAGATACGCAGTATTTT
V gene: TRBV28; J gene: TRBJ1-3; D gene: .; clone size: .; CDR3 protein: CASSLTGYAGNTIYF; CDR3 DNA: TGTGCCAGCAGTTTAACCGGTTATGCTGGAAACACCATATATTTT
V gene: TRBV7-9; J gene: TRBJ2-7; D gene: .; clone size: .; CDR3 protein: CASSLGSHAYEQYF; CDR3 DNA: TGTGCCAGCAGCCTCGGGTCTCACGCCTACGAGCAGTACTTC